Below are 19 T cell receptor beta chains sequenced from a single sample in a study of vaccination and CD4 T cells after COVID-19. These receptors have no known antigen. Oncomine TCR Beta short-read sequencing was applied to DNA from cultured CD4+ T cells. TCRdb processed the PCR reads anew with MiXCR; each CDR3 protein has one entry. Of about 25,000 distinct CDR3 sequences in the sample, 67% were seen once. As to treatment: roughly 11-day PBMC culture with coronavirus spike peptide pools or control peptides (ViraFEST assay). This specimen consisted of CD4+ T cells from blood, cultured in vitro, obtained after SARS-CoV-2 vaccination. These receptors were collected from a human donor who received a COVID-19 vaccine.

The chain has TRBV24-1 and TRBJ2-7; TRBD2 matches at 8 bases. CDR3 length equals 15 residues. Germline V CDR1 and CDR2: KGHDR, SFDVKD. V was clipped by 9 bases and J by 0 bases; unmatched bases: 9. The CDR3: CATSSGGSSSYEQYF. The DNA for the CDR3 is TGTGCCACCTCGTCGGGGGGGTCAAGCTCCTACGAGCAGTACTTC.

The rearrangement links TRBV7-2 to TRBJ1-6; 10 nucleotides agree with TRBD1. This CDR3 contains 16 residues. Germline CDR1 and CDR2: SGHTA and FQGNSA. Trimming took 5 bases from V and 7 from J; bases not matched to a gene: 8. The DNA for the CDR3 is TGTGCCAGCAGCCGACAGGGGGCGCTGGGAAATTCACCCCTCCACTTT. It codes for CASSRQGALGNSPLHF.

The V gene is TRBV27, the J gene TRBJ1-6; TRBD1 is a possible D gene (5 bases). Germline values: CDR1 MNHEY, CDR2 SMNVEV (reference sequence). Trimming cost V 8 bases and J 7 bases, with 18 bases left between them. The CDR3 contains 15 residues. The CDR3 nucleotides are TGTGCCAGCCGAGTTTGGGCAGGGCTCAATTCACCCCTCCACTTT. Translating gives CASRVWAGLNSPLHF.

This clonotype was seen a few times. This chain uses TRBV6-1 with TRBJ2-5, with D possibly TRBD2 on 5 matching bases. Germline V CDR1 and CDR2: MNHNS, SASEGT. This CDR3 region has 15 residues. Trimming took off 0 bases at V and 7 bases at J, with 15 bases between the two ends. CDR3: CASSEARAGLTTQYF. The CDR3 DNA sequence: TGTGCCAGCAGTGAAGCGAGAGCAGGACTGACGACCCAGTACTTC.

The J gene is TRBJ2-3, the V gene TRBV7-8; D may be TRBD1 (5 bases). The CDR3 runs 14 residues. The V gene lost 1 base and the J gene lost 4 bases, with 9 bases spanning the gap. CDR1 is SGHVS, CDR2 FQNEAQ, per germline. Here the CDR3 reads CASSLVTAADTQYF. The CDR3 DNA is TGTGCCAGCAGCTTAGTGACAGCTGCAGATACGCAGTATTTT.

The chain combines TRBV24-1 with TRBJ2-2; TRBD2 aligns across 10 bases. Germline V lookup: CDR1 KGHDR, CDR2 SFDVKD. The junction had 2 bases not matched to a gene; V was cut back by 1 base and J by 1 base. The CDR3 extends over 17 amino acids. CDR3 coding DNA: TGTGCCACCAGTGATTTTCTAGCGGGGGAGAACACCGGGGAGCTGTTTTTT. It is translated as CATSDFLAGENTGELFF.

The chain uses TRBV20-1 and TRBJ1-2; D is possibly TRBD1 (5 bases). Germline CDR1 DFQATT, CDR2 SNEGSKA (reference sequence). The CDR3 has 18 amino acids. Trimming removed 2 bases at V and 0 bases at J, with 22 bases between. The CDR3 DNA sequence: TGCAGTGCTAGATACGGTTTCTTATGGGGGGGAGCTAACTATGGCTACACCTTC. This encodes CSARYGFLWGGANYGYTF.

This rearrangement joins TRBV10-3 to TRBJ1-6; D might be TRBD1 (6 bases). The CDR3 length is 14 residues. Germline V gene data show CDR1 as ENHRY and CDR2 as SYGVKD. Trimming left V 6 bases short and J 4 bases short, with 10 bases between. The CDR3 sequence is CAISFGQYNSPLHF. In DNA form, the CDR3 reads TGTGCCATCAGCTTTGGACAGTATAATTCACCCCTCCACTTT.

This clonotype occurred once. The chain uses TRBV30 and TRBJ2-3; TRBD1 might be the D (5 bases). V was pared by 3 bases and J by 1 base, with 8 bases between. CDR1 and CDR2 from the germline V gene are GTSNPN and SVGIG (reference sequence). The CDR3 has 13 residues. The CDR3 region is CAWRPRGTDTQYF. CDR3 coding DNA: TGTGCCTGGAGGCCCAGGGGCACAGATACGCAGTATTTT.

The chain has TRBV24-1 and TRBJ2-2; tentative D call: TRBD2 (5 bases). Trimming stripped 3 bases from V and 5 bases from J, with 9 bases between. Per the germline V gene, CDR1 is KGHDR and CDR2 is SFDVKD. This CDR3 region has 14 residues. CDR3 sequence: CATSDEGGTGELFF. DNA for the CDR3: TGTGCCACCAGTGATGAGGGTGGGACCGGGGAGCTGTTTTTT.

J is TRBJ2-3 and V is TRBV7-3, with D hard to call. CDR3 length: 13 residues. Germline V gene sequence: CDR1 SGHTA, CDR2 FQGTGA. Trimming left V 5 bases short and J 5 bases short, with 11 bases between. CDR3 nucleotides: TGTGCCAGCAGCGAGGACCCTGGAGATACGCAGTATTTT. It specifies CASSEDPGDTQYF.

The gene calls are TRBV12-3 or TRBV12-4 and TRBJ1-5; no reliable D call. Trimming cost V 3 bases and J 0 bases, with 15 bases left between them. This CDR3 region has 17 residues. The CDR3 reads CASSLTRASYSNQPQHF. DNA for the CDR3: TGTGCCAGCAGTTTGACGAGGGCGAGTTATAGCAATCAGCCCCAGCATTTT.

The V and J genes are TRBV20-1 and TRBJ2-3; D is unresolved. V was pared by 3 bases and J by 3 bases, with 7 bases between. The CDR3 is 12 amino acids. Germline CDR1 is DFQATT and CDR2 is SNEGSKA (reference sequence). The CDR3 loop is CSASGQTDTQYF. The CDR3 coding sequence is TGCAGTGCTAGTGGGCAAACAGATACGCAGTATTTT.

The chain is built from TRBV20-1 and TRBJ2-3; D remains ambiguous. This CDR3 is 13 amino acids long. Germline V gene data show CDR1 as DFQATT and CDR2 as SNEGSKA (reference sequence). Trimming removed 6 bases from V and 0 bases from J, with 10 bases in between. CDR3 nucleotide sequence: TGCAGTGCCCGAGGTGTGAGCACAGATACGCAGTATTTT. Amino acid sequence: CSARGVSTDTQYF.

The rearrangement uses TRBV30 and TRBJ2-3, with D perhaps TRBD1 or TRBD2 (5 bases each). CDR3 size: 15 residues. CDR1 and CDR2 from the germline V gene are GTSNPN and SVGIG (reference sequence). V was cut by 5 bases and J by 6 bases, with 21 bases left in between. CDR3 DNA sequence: TGTGCCTGGTCAGCCGGGACCCTACTGGGGGATACGCAGTATTTT. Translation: CAWSAGTLLGDTQYF.

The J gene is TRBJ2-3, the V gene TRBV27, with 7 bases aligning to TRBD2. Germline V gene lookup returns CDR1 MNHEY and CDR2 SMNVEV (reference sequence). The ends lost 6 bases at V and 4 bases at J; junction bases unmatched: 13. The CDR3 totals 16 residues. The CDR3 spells CASRLGRLAVADTQYF. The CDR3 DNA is TGTGCCAGCAGACTCGGTCGGCTAGCGGTGGCAGATACGCAGTATTTT.

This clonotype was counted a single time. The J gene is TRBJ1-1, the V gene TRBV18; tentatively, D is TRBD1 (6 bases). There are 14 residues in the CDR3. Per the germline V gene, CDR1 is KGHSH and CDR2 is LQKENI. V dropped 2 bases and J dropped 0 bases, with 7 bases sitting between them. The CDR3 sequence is CASSPRGVNTEAFF. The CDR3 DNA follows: TGTGCCAGCTCACCAAGGGGGGTGAACACTGAAGCTTTCTTT.

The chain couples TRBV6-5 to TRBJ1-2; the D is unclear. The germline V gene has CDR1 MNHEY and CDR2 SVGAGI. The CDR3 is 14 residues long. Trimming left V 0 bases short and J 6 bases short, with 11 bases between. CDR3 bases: TGTGCCAGCAGTTACTCGAGAGGGTTTGATGGCTACACCTTC. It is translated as CASSYSRGFDGYTF.

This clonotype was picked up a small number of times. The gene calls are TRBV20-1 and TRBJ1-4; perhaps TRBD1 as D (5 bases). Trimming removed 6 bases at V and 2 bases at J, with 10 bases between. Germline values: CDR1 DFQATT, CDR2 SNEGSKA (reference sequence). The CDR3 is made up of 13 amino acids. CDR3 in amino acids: CSAHRQTNEKLFF. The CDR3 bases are TGCAGTGCCCACAGACAGACTAATGAAAAACTGTTTTTT.